A selection of T cell receptor beta chains follows, all from one sample in a study of blood T cell repertoires in COVID-19. TCRdb's copy holds only in-frame clones and misses some; the assay was immunoSEQ multiplex PCR. The table records about 140,000 clones, about three quarters of them present only once. Sequenced input: PBMCs or T cells enriched from blood (not recorded which). The receptors derive from a woman between 50 and 59 years old who had recovered from COVID-19. Both conserved end residues are part of each CDR3. A D gene is named only where the DNA matches it firmly. Only part of the rows carry a size: once, few, many, or a class if the clone is expanded.

clone_size: .
j_call: TRBJ2-5
v_call: TRBV11-2
d_call: TRBD1
cdr3_aa: CASSPRTGEETQYF
cdr3_nt: TGTGCCAGCAGCCCCCGGACAGGGGAAGAGACCCAGTACTTC

clone_size: .
j_call: TRBJ2-1
v_call: TRBV3-1/TRBV3-2
d_call: .
cdr3_aa: CASSHLSHNEQFF
cdr3_nt: TGTGCCAGCAGCCATTTATCCCACAATGAGCAGTTCTTC

clone_size: .
j_call: TRBJ2-7
v_call: TRBV3-1/TRBV3-2
d_call: TRBD2
cdr3_aa: CASSQERAGGFPEEQYF
cdr3_nt: TGTGCCAGCAGCCAAGAAAGAGCGGGAGGCTTTCCTGAGGAGCAGTACTTC

clone_size: .
j_call: TRBJ2-1
v_call: TRBV7-9
d_call: .
cdr3_aa: CASSIRTKDEQFF
cdr3_nt: TGTGCCAGCAGCATAAGGACTAAAGATGAGCAGTTCTTC

clone_size: .
j_call: TRBJ1-2
v_call: TRBV28
d_call: TRBD1
cdr3_aa: CASSLPGTGTGYTF
cdr3_nt: TGTGCCAGCAGTTTACCCGGGACAGGGACGGGCTACACCTTC

clone_size: .
j_call: TRBJ1-1
v_call: TRBV30
d_call: TRBD1
cdr3_aa: CAWSSKKTGSEAFF
cdr3_nt: TGTGCCTGGAGTTCCAAAAAGACAGGGTCTGAAGCTTTCTTT

clone_size: .
j_call: TRBJ2-5
v_call: TRBV19
d_call: TRBD1
cdr3_aa: CASSPSDRAETQYF
cdr3_nt: TGTGCCAGTAGCCCTTCGGACAGGGCAGAGACCCAGTACTTC

clone_size: .
j_call: TRBJ1-3
v_call: TRBV19
d_call: .
cdr3_aa: CASSNLGDTIYF
cdr3_nt: TGTGCCAGTAGTAACCTCGGGGACACCATATATTTT

clone_size: .
j_call: TRBJ2-6
v_call: TRBV6-5
d_call: .
cdr3_aa: CASDSSGANVLTF
cdr3_nt: TGTGCCAGTGATAGCTCTGGGGCCAACGTCCTGACTTTC

clone_size: once
j_call: TRBJ2-1
v_call: TRBV5-1
d_call: TRBD1
cdr3_aa: CASSLEEERTGFYNEQFF
cdr3_nt: TGCGCCAGCAGCTTGGAGGAGGAGAGGACAGGGTTTTACAATGAGCAGTTCTTC

clone_size: .
j_call: TRBJ2-6
v_call: TRBV10-3
d_call: TRBD1
cdr3_aa: CAISATDRGVTGANVLTF
cdr3_nt: TGTGCCATCAGTGCGACGGACAGGGGTGTTACGGGGGCCAACGTCCTGACTTTC

clone_size: .
j_call: TRBJ2-5
v_call: TRBV11-2
d_call: TRBD1
cdr3_aa: CASSRTGSFQETQYF
cdr3_nt: TGTGCCAGCAGCCGGACAGGGAGCTTTCAAGAGACCCAGTACTTC

clone_size: .
j_call: TRBJ1-1
v_call: TRBV6-5
d_call: .
cdr3_aa: CASSFRGQNTEAFF
cdr3_nt: TGTGCCAGCAGTTTCCGAGGACAGAACACTGAAGCTTTCTTT

clone_size: .
j_call: TRBJ2-2
v_call: TRBV9
d_call: TRBD2
cdr3_aa: CASSVGLAGAGGELFF
cdr3_nt: TGTGCCAGCAGCGTGGGACTAGCGGGGGCGGGCGGGGAGCTGTTTTTT

clone_size: once
j_call: TRBJ1-2
v_call: TRBV4-1
d_call: TRBD1
cdr3_aa: CASSHPSGQGSYGYTF
cdr3_nt: TGCGCCAGCAGCCATCCCTCGGGACAGGGCTCATATGGCTACACCTTC

clone_size: .
j_call: TRBJ2-7
v_call: TRBV6-1
d_call: TRBD2
cdr3_aa: CASRAIAGGPNEQYF
cdr3_nt: TGTGCCAGCAGAGCCATAGCGGGAGGGCCGAACGAGCAGTACTTC

clone_size: few
j_call: TRBJ2-3
v_call: TRBV6-4
d_call: TRBD1
cdr3_aa: CASSDGQGGTDTQYF
cdr3_nt: TGTGCCAGCAGTGATGGACAGGGTGGGACAGATACGCAGTATTTT

clone_size: .
j_call: TRBJ1-6
v_call: TRBV30
d_call: TRBD1
cdr3_aa: CAWSAGQDGVTPLHF
cdr3_nt: TGTGCCTGGAGTGCCGGACAGGACGGGGTAACACCCCTCCACTTT

clone_size: few
j_call: TRBJ1-1
v_call: TRBV27
d_call: TRBD1
cdr3_aa: CASNNLRQGRGNTEAFF
cdr3_nt: TGTGCCAGCAATAACCTTCGACAGGGAAGGGGGAACACTGAAGCTTTCTTT

clone_size: .
j_call: TRBJ1-5
v_call: TRBV5-5
d_call: .
cdr3_aa: CASSLASNQPQHF
cdr3_nt: TGTGCCAGCAGCTTGGCAAGCAATCAGCCCCAGCATTTT

clone_size: .
j_call: TRBJ2-3
v_call: TRBV5-1
d_call: TRBD2
cdr3_aa: CASSLVNQLVAGGTDTQYF
cdr3_nt: TGCGCCAGCAGCTTGGTGAACCAATTAGTAGCGGGGGGCACAGATACGCAGTATTTT

clone_size: .
j_call: TRBJ1-5
v_call: TRBV7-9
d_call: TRBD1
cdr3_aa: CASSSTTGPVNQPQHF
cdr3_nt: TGTGCCAGCAGCTCTACGACAGGGCCAGTCAATCAGCCCCAGCATTTT

clone_size: .
j_call: TRBJ2-7
v_call: TRBV11-2
d_call: .
cdr3_aa: CASSRDTGTYEQYF
cdr3_nt: TGTGCCAGCAGCCGGGACACCGGCACCTACGAGCAGTACTTC

clone_size: few
j_call: TRBJ2-1
v_call: TRBV19
d_call: .
cdr3_aa: CASSMPNTNEQFF
cdr3_nt: TGTGCCAGTAGTATGCCCAACACCAATGAGCAGTTCTTC

clone_size: .
j_call: TRBJ2-7
v_call: TRBV5-1
d_call: TRBD1
cdr3_aa: CASSFVDRGPYF
cdr3_nt: TGCGCCAGCAGCTTTGTGGACAGGGGACCGTACTTC

clone_size: .
j_call: TRBJ2-7
v_call: TRBV7-9
d_call: TRBD2
cdr3_aa: CASSLGGGLAGGIEQYF
cdr3_nt: TGTGCCAGCAGCTTAGGGGGAGGACTAGCGGGAGGAATCGAGCAGTACTTC

clone_size: .
j_call: TRBJ1-5
v_call: TRBV2
d_call: TRBD1
cdr3_aa: CASREGQAQWPQHF
cdr3_nt: TGTGCCAGCAGGGAGGGACAGGCCCAATGGCCCCAGCATTTT

clone_size: .
j_call: TRBJ2-2
v_call: TRBV4-2
d_call: TRBD2
cdr3_aa: CASSPGVAGVGELFF
cdr3_nt: TGTGCCAGCAGTCCCGGAGTAGCGGGGGTCGGGGAGCTGTTTTTT

clone_size: .
j_call: TRBJ2-7
v_call: TRBV18
d_call: .
cdr3_aa: CASSYLQGQGFYEQYF
cdr3_nt: TGTGCCAGCTCATATCTCCAGGGGCAGGGTTTTTACGAGCAGTACTTC

clone_size: .
j_call: TRBJ1-1
v_call: TRBV13
d_call: .
cdr3_aa: CASSPLAGRGTEAFF
cdr3_nt: TGTGCCAGCAGCCCCCTAGCGGGGCGGGGAACTGAAGCTTTCTTT

clone_size: .
j_call: TRBJ1-3
v_call: TRBV18
d_call: TRBD1
cdr3_aa: CASSRDSGNTIYF
cdr3_nt: TGTGCCAGCTCACGGGACAGCGGAAACACCATATATTTT

clone_size: .
j_call: TRBJ2-7
v_call: TRBV6-5
d_call: TRBD2
cdr3_aa: CASRSGTSGSYEQYF
cdr3_nt: TGTGCCAGCAGATCCGGGACTAGCGGCTCCTACGAGCAGTACTTC

clone_size: .
j_call: TRBJ2-1
v_call: TRBV19
d_call: .
cdr3_aa: CASSLGGFNEQFF
cdr3_nt: TGTGCCAGCTCCTTAGGAGGGTTCAATGAGCAGTTCTTC

clone_size: few
j_call: TRBJ1-1
v_call: TRBV7-3
d_call: .
cdr3_aa: CASSLMFRGTEAFF
cdr3_nt: TGTGCCAGCAGCTTAATGTTCAGGGGCACTGAAGCTTTCTTT

clone_size: .
j_call: TRBJ1-6
v_call: TRBV28
d_call: .
cdr3_aa: CASSPPGVGSPLHF
cdr3_nt: TGTGCCAGCAGCCCCCCAGGGGTTGGTTCACCCCTCCACTTT

clone_size: once
j_call: TRBJ1-1
v_call: TRBV28
d_call: .
cdr3_aa: CASSSQGEAFF
cdr3_nt: TGTGCCAGCAGTTCCCAGGGAGAAGCTTTCTTT

clone_size: .
j_call: TRBJ2-2
v_call: TRBV11-2
d_call: TRBD1
cdr3_aa: CASSHRGGGELFF
cdr3_nt: TGTGCCAGCAGCCACAGGGGCGGCGGGGAGCTGTTTTTT

clone_size: .
j_call: TRBJ2-7
v_call: TRBV25-1
d_call: .
cdr3_aa: CATQGGRTYEQYF
cdr3_nt: TGTGCCACCCAGGGGGGCAGAACCTACGAGCAGTACTTC

clone_size: .
j_call: TRBJ2-3
v_call: TRBV20-1
d_call: TRBD2
cdr3_aa: CSASGLAGTTDTQYF
cdr3_nt: TGCAGTGCTAGTGGACTAGCGGGGACCACAGATACGCAGTATTTT

clone_size: .
j_call: TRBJ1-2
v_call: TRBV2
d_call: .
cdr3_aa: CASSVVRGPEGYTF
cdr3_nt: TGTGCCAGCAGTGTAGTCAGGGGCCCGGAGGGCTACACCTTC

clone_size: .
j_call: TRBJ1-1
v_call: TRBV6-5
d_call: .
cdr3_aa: CASSYVGAETEAFF
cdr3_nt: TGTGCCAGCAGTTACGTGGGGGCTGAGACTGAAGCTTTCTTT

clone_size: once
j_call: TRBJ1-5
v_call: TRBV2
d_call: TRBD1
cdr3_aa: CASTLGDRGNQPQHF
cdr3_nt: TGTGCCAGCACCTTGGGGGACAGGGGCAATCAGCCCCAGCATTTT

clone_size: .
j_call: TRBJ1-1
v_call: TRBV10-1
d_call: .
cdr3_aa: CASRAGAPTEAFF
cdr3_nt: TGCGCCAGCAGGGCGGGGGCGCCCACTGAAGCTTTCTTT

clone_size: .
j_call: TRBJ2-7
v_call: TRBV6-2/TRBV6-3
d_call: .
cdr3_aa: CASSDGTPPREQYF
cdr3_nt: TGTGCCAGCAGTGACGGGACTCCTCCCCGCGAGCAGTACTTC

clone_size: .
j_call: TRBJ2-3
v_call: TRBV27
d_call: TRBD2
cdr3_aa: CASSPQGLAVSTDTQYF
cdr3_nt: TGTGCCAGCAGTCCACAGGGACTAGCGGTTAGCACAGATACGCAGTATTTT

clone_size: .
j_call: TRBJ2-3
v_call: TRBV28
d_call: .
cdr3_aa: CATIPHGTPSTDTQYF
cdr3_nt: TGTGCCACTATCCCCCACGGGACACCAAGCACAGATACGCAGTATTTT

clone_size: once
j_call: TRBJ2-3
v_call: TRBV19
d_call: TRBD2
cdr3_aa: CASRPGLRRWGTDTQYF
cdr3_nt: TGTGCCAGTAGGCCGGGACTACGCCGTTGGGGCACAGATACGCAGTATTTT

clone_size: .
j_call: TRBJ1-6
v_call: TRBV30
d_call: .
cdr3_aa: CACQSNNSPLHF
cdr3_nt: TGTGCCTGCCAATCTAATAATTCACCCCTCCACTTT

clone_size: few
j_call: TRBJ1-1
v_call: TRBV7-9
d_call: .
cdr3_aa: CASSLTGGHNTEAFF
cdr3_nt: TGTGCCAGCAGCTTAACGGGGGGACATAACACTGAAGCTTTCTTT

clone_size: .
j_call: TRBJ1-1
v_call: TRBV3-1/TRBV3-2
d_call: .
cdr3_aa: CASSQQSGGNTEAFF
cdr3_nt: TGTGCCAGCAGCCAACAATCCGGAGGGAACACTGAAGCTTTCTTT

clone_size: .
j_call: TRBJ1-1
v_call: TRBV2
d_call: .
cdr3_aa: CASSLGGYGTLNTEAFF
cdr3_nt: TGTGCCAGCAGCTTGGGAGGTTACGGCACCTTGAACACTGAAGCTTTCTTT

clone_size: .
j_call: TRBJ1-1
v_call: TRBV25-1
d_call: TRBD1
cdr3_aa: CASSLPGTGKEAFF
cdr3_nt: TGTGCCAGCAGTCTCCCCGGGACAGGTAAAGAAGCTTTCTTT

clone_size: large
j_call: TRBJ1-5
v_call: TRBV7-2
d_call: TRBD1
cdr3_aa: CASSLEAGGSQPQHF
cdr3_nt: TGTGCCAGCAGCTTAGAAGCAGGGGGGAGTCAGCCCCAGCATTTT

clone_size: once
j_call: TRBJ1-1
v_call: TRBV7-9
d_call: TRBD1
cdr3_aa: CASSKETGSNTEAFF
cdr3_nt: TGTGCCAGCAGCAAGGAGACAGGGAGCAACACTGAAGCTTTCTTT

clone_size: .
j_call: TRBJ2-3
v_call: TRBV7-9
d_call: .
cdr3_aa: CASSLVTGKNTDTQYF
cdr3_nt: TGTGCCAGCAGCTTGGTAACGGGGAAGAACACAGATACGCAGTATTTT

clone_size: .
j_call: TRBJ1-5
v_call: TRBV19
d_call: TRBD1
cdr3_aa: CASRGFNQPQHF
cdr3_nt: TGTGCCAGCAGGGGGTTCAATCAGCCCCAGCATTTT

clone_size: .
j_call: TRBJ2-1
v_call: TRBV5-4
d_call: .
cdr3_aa: CASSLGSGSYNEQFF
cdr3_nt: TGTGCCAGCAGCTTAGGTAGCGGCTCCTACAATGAGCAGTTCTTC

clone_size: .
j_call: TRBJ2-1
v_call: TRBV12-3/TRBV12-4
d_call: .
cdr3_aa: CASSSRIREQFF
cdr3_nt: TGTGCCAGCAGTTCCAGGATTAGGGAGCAGTTCTTC